This T cell receptor beta chain was identified during a study of metastatic and nonmetastatic thyroid tumors. Study-wide context: Malignant and benign thyroid patients had repertoires compared in peripheral blood and tumor or nodule tissue. Study-level results: Relative to benign nodules, malignant thyroid tumors were reportedly characterized by significantly elevated TCR beta diversity in blood and tumor.

There were no patients who had received any treatment before thyroid surgery. Via MiXCR, TCRdb re-called the PCR reads. This sample yields tens of thousands of clones, of which more than 15% are seen a single time; around 19% belongs to the top ten. Trimming stripped 2 bases from V and 6 bases from J, with 14 bases between. The length of the CDR3 is 14 residues. In germline, CDR1 is SGHTA, CDR2 FQGNSA. This clone has ten or more counts. Antigen: not known. This sequence joins TRBV7-2 and TRBJ2-7; D possibly corresponds to TRBD1 (6 bases). The sample taken for sequencing was blood. This receptor was taken from a female donor with papillary thyroid cancer or a benign thyroid nodule (not recorded which). Some clones in this sample may be carry-over from other donors' samples. The CDR3 nucleotides are TGTGCCAGCAGCTTAAATTCTCAGGGGCGCGAGCAGTACTTC. Residues: CASSLNSQGREQYF.